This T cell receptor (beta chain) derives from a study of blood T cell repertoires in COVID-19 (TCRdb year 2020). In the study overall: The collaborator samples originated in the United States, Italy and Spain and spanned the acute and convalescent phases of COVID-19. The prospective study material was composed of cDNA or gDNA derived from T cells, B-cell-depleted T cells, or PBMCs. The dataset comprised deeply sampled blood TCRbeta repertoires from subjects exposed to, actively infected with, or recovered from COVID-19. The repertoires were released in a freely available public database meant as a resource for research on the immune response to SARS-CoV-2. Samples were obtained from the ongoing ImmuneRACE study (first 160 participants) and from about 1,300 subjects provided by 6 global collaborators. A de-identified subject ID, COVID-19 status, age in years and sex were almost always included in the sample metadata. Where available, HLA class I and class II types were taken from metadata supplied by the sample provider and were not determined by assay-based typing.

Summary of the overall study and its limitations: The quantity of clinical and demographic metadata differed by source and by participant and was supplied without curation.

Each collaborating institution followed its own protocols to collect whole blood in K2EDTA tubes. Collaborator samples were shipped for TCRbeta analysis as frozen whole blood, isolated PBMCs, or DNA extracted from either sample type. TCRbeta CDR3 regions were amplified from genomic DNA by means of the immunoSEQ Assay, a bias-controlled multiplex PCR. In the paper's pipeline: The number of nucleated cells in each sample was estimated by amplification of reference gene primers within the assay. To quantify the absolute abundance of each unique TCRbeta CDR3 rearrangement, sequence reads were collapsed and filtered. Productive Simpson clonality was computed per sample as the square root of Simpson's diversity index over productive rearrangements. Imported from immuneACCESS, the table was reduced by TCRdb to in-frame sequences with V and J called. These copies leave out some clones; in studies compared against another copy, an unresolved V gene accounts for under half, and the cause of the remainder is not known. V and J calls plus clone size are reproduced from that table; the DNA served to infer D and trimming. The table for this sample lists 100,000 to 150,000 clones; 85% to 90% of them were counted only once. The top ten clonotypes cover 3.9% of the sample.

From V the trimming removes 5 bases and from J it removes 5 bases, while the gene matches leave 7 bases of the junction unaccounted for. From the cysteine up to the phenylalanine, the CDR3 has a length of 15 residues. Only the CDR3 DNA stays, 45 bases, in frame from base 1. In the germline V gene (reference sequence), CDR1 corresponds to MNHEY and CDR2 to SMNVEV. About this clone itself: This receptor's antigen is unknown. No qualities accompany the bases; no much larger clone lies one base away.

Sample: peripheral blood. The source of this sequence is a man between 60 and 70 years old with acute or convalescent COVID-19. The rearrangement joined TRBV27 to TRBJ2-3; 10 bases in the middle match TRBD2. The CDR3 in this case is CASSVLAGAGDTQYF. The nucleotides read TGTGCCAGCAGTGTTCTAGCGGGAGCGGGAGATACGCAGTATTTT.